One sample yielded the 7 T cell receptor beta chains listed below, sequenced in a study of blood T cells in healthy people across ages. The second PCR ran roughly 6 to 11 cycles with a sample-barcoded 5' primer and J-beta primers. TCRdb reprocessed the 5' RACE reads with MiXCR, giving one entry per CDR3 protein. The table lists 650,000 to 1,000,000 distinct CDR3 sequences, under 40% of them singletons, with over 10% in the top ten. The sequenced sample was blood. These receptors all stem from a man younger than 35 in good health.

This clonotype was seen a few times. This chain links TRBV4-1 with TRBJ2-3, with TRBD1 matching over 9 bases. The J segment lost 2 bases and the V segment lost 1 base, leaving 4 bases of the junction unmatched. This CDR3 comprises 16 residues. The germline V gene has CDR1 MGHRA and CDR2 YSYEKL. DNA for the CDR3: TGCGCCAGCAGCCAAGGACGGACAGGGGCCACAGATACGCAGTATTTT. Protein: CASSQGRTGATDTQYF.

This clonotype was seen many times. The chain is built from TRBV20-1 and TRBJ2-5; D perhaps matches TRBD2 (5 bases). Germline CDR1 DFQATT, CDR2 SNEGSKA (reference sequence). V was cut by 0 bases and J by 2 bases, with 10 bases left in between. There are 14 residues in the CDR3. The CDR3 DNA is TGCAGTGCTAGAGAGAGGACTTCTCAAGAGACCCAGTACTTC. Protein product: CSARERTSQETQYF.

This clonotype turned up a few times. This chain uses TRBV5-1 with TRBJ2-5; 8 bases agree with TRBD2. CDR1 and CDR2 from the germline V gene are SGHRS and YFSETQ. J gave up 1 base and V 0 bases, and 8 bases lay outside the gene matches. CDR3 length: 17 residues. The CDR3 nucleotides are TGCGCCAGCAGCTTGGCCTATGGGCGGGGGGCCCAAGAGACCCAGTACTTC. It yields the protein CASSLAYGRGAQETQYF.

This clonotype appeared a few times. The gene calls are TRBV4-3 and TRBJ2-5; 7 bases are a match to TRBD1. The ends lost 4 bases at V and 2 bases at J; junction bases unmatched: 10. This CDR3 has 16 amino acids. The V gene's germline CDR1 is LGHNA and CDR2 YSLEER. CDR3 sequence: CASSPHPGQEQETQYF. The CDR3 bases are TGCGCCAGCAGCCCACACCCCGGACAGGAACAAGAGACCCAGTACTTC.

CDR3 sequence: CASSFDWGTSNQPQHF. The CDR3 DNA reads as TGTGCCAGCAGCTTTGACTGGGGGACAAGCAATCAGCCCCAGCATTTT. The chain employs TRBV7-2 and TRBJ1-5; a weak D match, TRBD1 (6 bases). The germline V and J ends were trimmed by 3 bases and 1 base, with 13 bases remaining between them. Germline CDR1 is SGHTA and CDR2 is FQGNSA. The CDR3 is made up of 16 amino acids.

The V call is TRBV2, the J call TRBJ2-7; tentatively, D is TRBD2 (7 bases). V was trimmed by 6 bases and J by 4 bases, leaving 10 bases between them. The CDR3 has 12 residues. Germline CDR1 reads SNHLY; CDR2 reads FYNNEI. The CDR3 nucleotides read TGTGCCAGCAGGGGGGGGCGATACGAGCAGTACTTC. It yields the protein CASRGGRYEQYF.

Concerning this clonotype itself: This sequence may be a read error, since a much larger clone differs from it by one base. In DNA, the CDR3 is TGTGCCATCAGCCCTACTGGACTCGGCTACACCTTC. Amino acids: CAISPTGLGYTF. This rearrangement joins TRBV27 to TRBJ1-2, with no clear D. This CDR3 contains 12 residues. The V and J ends lost 10 bases and 8 bases respectively, with 17 bases between them. The germline CDR1 and CDR2 sequences are MNHEY and SMNVEV (reference sequence).